A selection of T cell receptor beta chains follows, all from one sample in a study of blood T cells in healthy people across ages. Each CDR3 protein gets one entry after TCRdb re-called the 5' RACE reads with MiXCR. The profile shows roughly 1.7 million distinct CDR3 sequences, 30% to 35% of them singletons. Material for sequencing was blood. Every receptor here comes from a woman in her 30s in good health. Both conserved end residues are part of each CDR3. The order of the fields is D gene, J gene, V gene, CDR3 protein. D genes are given only for firm matches.

d_call: NA; j_call: TRBJ1-4; v_call: TRBV6-5; cdr3_aa: CASSYGTTNEKLFF
d_call: NA; j_call: TRBJ2-7; v_call: TRBV4-1; cdr3_aa: CASSQDRGLIEQYF
d_call: TRBD2; j_call: TRBJ2-4; v_call: TRBV28; cdr3_aa: CASSPRGVAKNIRYF
d_call: NA; j_call: TRBJ2-1; v_call: TRBV5-1; cdr3_aa: CASSSSNINEQFF
d_call: NA; j_call: TRBJ2-7; v_call: TRBV20-1; cdr3_aa: CSTQPPSGTDFYEQYF
d_call: NA; j_call: TRBJ2-3; v_call: TRBV20-1; cdr3_aa: CSAEIPRASTDTQYF
d_call: TRBD2; j_call: TRBJ2-3; v_call: TRBV12-3/TRBV12-4; cdr3_aa: CASSPLGTSVTDTQYF
d_call: TRBD2; j_call: TRBJ2-3; v_call: TRBV2; cdr3_aa: CASISGRVSDTQYF
d_call: TRBD2; j_call: TRBJ2-1; v_call: TRBV7-9; cdr3_aa: CASSLARLAGAYNEQFF
d_call: NA; j_call: TRBJ2-7; v_call: TRBV28; cdr3_aa: CASSGDKGPSYEQYF
d_call: TRBD1; j_call: TRBJ2-3; v_call: TRBV10-3; cdr3_aa: CAISEFGQGGTDTQYF